This T cell receptor beta chain appears in the sequencing data of a study of blood T cell repertoires in COVID-19. At the level of the study: PBMCs, B-cell-depleted T cells, or T cells were the source of the cDNA or gDNA that made up the material.

This clone was detected many times. Germline CDR1 MRHNA, CDR2 SNTAGT. The CDR3 runs to 13 residues. V was clipped by 2 bases and J by 10 bases; unmatched bases: 3. Original methodology: Cell counts per sample came from amplifying reference gene primers. Profiled with immunoSEQ multiplex PCR; TCRdb holds only in-frame clones, not every one. V, J and clone size reflect that table, while D and trimming were determined from the DNA. The sample lists 440,000 or so clones; 75% to 90% were seen once. Seattle patient enrollment occurred during active infection, with longitudinal follow-up thereafter. The receptor comes from a woman aged 35 to 49 with COVID-19, enrolled during active disease. The V and J genes are TRBV6-4 and TRBJ2-1; TRBD2 agrees at 9 bases. Material for sequencing was peripheral blood. CDR3 residues: CASSDTGTSEQFF. The CDR3 DNA is TGTGCCAGCAGTGACACCGGGACTAGCGAGCAGTTCTTC.